The 18 T cell receptor beta chains reported below all come from one sample, sequenced in a study of OX40 agonist ivuxolimab in advanced cancers. Using immunoSEQ multiplex PCR, the repertoire was profiled, and TCRdb retains in-frame clones only, with some absent. The data hold about 33,000 clones, with about 88% observed a single time. The sample was CD4+ or CD8+ T cells sorted from blood, taken in a trial of the OX40 agonist ivuxolimab. Receptors originate from an adult with an advanced solid tumor such as melanoma, head and neck, liver or kidney cancer.

This rearrangement joins TRBV4-1 to TRBJ1-5; 8 nucleotides align to TRBD1. The length of the CDR3 is 16 residues. With V trimmed by 4 bases and J by 6 bases, 11 bases remained unmatched. Germline CDR1 reads MGHRA; CDR2 reads YSYEKL. CDR3 in DNA: TGCGCCAGCAGCCGGCCCGGACAGGGTGCGGGTCAGCCCCAGCATTTT. Its translation: CASSRPGQGAGQPQHF.

This sequence joins TRBV5-1 and TRBJ2-1, with 11 bases that match TRBD2. Germline trimming cut 2 bases from V and 6 bases from J; bases unmatched to any gene: 4. Germline CDR1 SGHRS, CDR2 YFSETQ. The CDR3 runs to 15 residues. The CDR3 reads CASSLSSGGPNEQFF. The CDR3 nucleotides are TGCGCCAGCAGCTTATCTAGCGGGGGGCCCAATGAGCAGTTCTTC. Full variable domain (remainder filled in from reference TRBV5-1 and TRBJ2-1): KAGVTQTPRYLIKTRGQQVTLSCSPISGHRSVSWYQQTPGQGLQFLFEYFSETQRNKGNFPGRFSGRQFSNSRSEMNVSTLELGDSALYLCASSLSSGGPNEQFFGPGTRLTVL.

This clone has just one count. The chain uses TRBV4-1 and TRBJ2-7; 9 nucleotides agree with TRBD2. This CDR3 spans 15 amino acids. The V gene's germline CDR1 is MGHRA and CDR2 YSYEKL. Germline trimming cut 4 bases from V and 2 bases from J; bases unmatched to any gene: 6. The CDR3 sequence: CASSRLAGGPYEQYF. In DNA form, the CDR3 reads TGCGCCAGCAGCCGGTTGGCGGGGGGGCCCTACGAGCAGTACTTC.

In this sample, this clone turned up once. J is TRBJ2-7 and V is TRBV27, with 7 bases lining up with TRBD1. The trim removed 6 bases at V and 3 bases at J, leaving 11 bases unmatched. Germline V gene sequence: CDR1 MNHEY, CDR2 SMNVEV (reference sequence). The CDR3 runs 15 residues. The CDR3 region is CASSLDGQEIYEQYF. In nucleotides, the CDR3 is TGTGCCAGCAGCTTGGACGGACAGGAGATCTACGAGCAGTACTTC.

The chain recombines TRBV7-2 with TRBJ2-7, with TRBD2 matching 9 bases. V lost 5 bases to trimming and J lost 0 bases; unmatched junction nucleotides: 5. The CDR3 is 15 residues long. Germline CDR1 and CDR2: SGHTA and FQGNSA. This CDR3 is CASSRLAGVSYEQYF. The CDR3 DNA reads as TGTGCCAGCAGCCGCTTAGCGGGGGTCTCCTACGAGCAGTACTTC.

The V call is TRBV7-3, the J call TRBJ2-3; the match to TRBD2 covers 10 bases. After removal of 2 bases from V and 6 bases from J, the junction contained 8 bases not matched to a gene. CDR1 SGHTA and CDR2 FQGTGA come from the germline V gene. The CDR3 is 16 amino acids. CDR3 loop: CASSLLAGVAWDTQYF. The DNA for the CDR3 is TGTGCCAGCAGCTTACTAGCGGGAGTAGCTTGGGATACGCAGTATTTT. The whole variable domain, filled in from reference TRBV7-3 and TRBJ2-3, reads GAGVSQTPSNKVTEKGKYVELRCDPISGHTALYWYRQSLGQGPEFLIYFQGTGAADDSGLPNDRFFAVRPEGSVSTLKIQRTERGDSAVYLCASSLLAGVAWDTQYFGPGTRLTVL.

The chain combines TRBV7-8 with TRBJ1-4, with 7 bases identical to TRBD1. This CDR3 has 17 residues. The V and J ends lost 1 base and 8 bases, in that order; junction bases with no gene match: 13. CDR1 and CDR2 from the germline V gene are SGHVS and FQNEAQ. CDR3 loop: CASSLVQGKYRWEKLFF. The CDR3 DNA sequence: TGTGCCAGCAGCTTAGTACAGGGGAAGTACCGGTGGGAAAAACTGTTTTTT.

This clone was observed once. V gene TRBV2 combines with J gene TRBJ2-3, with 10 bases matching TRBD1. The CDR3 is made up of 14 amino acids. From germline, CDR1 is SNHLY and CDR2 FYNNEI. The trim removed 6 bases at V and 5 bases at J, leaving 5 bases unmatched. CDR3 protein: CASRDRGLVDTQYF. CDR3 coding DNA: TGTGCCAGCAGGGACAGGGGGTTGGTAGATACGCAGTATTTT. The variable domain in full, with the rest retrieved from reference TRBV2 and TRBJ2-3, is EPEVTQTPSHQVTQMGQEVILRCVPISNHLYFYWYRQILGQKVEFLVSFYNNEISEKSEIFDDQFSVERPDGSNFTLKIRSTKLEDSAMYFCASRDRGLVDTQYFGPGTRLTVL.

This clone was detected only once. This chain uses TRBV19 with TRBJ2-5, with TRBD1 matching over 10 bases. CDR1 is LNHDA and CDR2 is SQIVND in the germline V gene (reference sequence). Losses at the gene ends were 4 bases for V and 5 bases for J; bases not matched to a gene: 10. There are 16 residues in the CDR3. Here the CDR3 DNA reads TGTGCCAGTAGTAGAGTGGACAGGGGGGTTTTGGAGACCCAGTACTTC. Amino acid sequence: CASSRVDRGVLETQYF.

The chain is built from TRBV27 and TRBJ2-4; a possible D gene is TRBD1 (6 bases). This CDR3 is built from 15 residues. The V gene's germline CDR1 is MNHEY and CDR2 SMNVEV (reference sequence). Trimming stripped 3 bases from V and 2 bases from J, with 11 bases between. The CDR3 DNA reads as TGTGCCAGCAGTTTGGGTAGGGGGACCAAAAACATTCAGTACTTC. Protein sequence: CASSLGRGTKNIQYF.

CDR3 sequence (DNA): TGCAGCGTTGAAATCGGGAACACTGAAGCTTTCTTT. Amino acid sequence: CSVEIGNTEAFF. The rearrangement uses TRBV29-1 and TRBJ1-1; D remains ambiguous. The CDR3 has 12 residues. Trimming shortened V by 2 bases and J by 1 base, and 5 bases separated the two germline ends. Germline V lookup: CDR1 SQVTM, CDR2 ANQGSEA.

The chain couples TRBV5-1 to TRBJ1-2; 8 nucleotides agree with TRBD1. CDR1 is SGHRS, CDR2 YFSETQ, per germline. V dropped 0 bases and J dropped 2; count of bases not matched to a gene: 3. The CDR3 covers 15 residues. The CDR3: CASSLVTGGNYGYTF. Written as DNA, the CDR3 is TGCGCCAGCAGCTTGGTCACAGGGGGGAACTATGGCTACACCTTC.

The chain couples TRBV6-1 to TRBJ1-2; 9 bases line up with TRBD1. The CDR3 has 16 amino acids. V shed 0 bases and J 7 bases; nucleotides not matched to a gene: 9. The germline V gene has CDR1 MNHNS and CDR2 SASEGT. CDR3: CASSEASGTGRGGYTF. CDR3 bases: TGTGCCAGCAGTGAAGCTTCAGGGACAGGGAGAGGTGGCTACACCTTC.

In its sample, this clone was seen once. The chain is built from TRBV27 and TRBJ2-1, with D perhaps assigned TRBD1 or TRBD2 (6 bases each). Germline V gives CDR1 MNHEY, CDR2 SMNVEV (reference sequence). This CDR3 has 15 amino acids. V lost 7 bases and J 3 bases, leaving 16 bases between the germline ends. CDR3 DNA sequence: TGTGCCAGCACTCCCCGCCGGGGGCTCTACAATGAGCAGTTCTTC. It specifies CASTPRRGLYNEQFF.

The chain links TRBV7-6 to TRBJ2-3; either TRBD1 or TRBD2 may fit D (6 bases each). The CDR3 covers 17 residues. V lost 2 bases and J lost 1, with 16 bases in between. The germline gives CDR1 SGHVS, CDR2 FNYEAQ. The CDR3 region has the DNA TGTGCCAGCAGCTTACGTGAGGGGGGCAGGGGCACAGATACGCAGTATTTT. It yields the protein CASSLREGGRGTDTQYF.

This clone was picked up one time. The chain carries TRBV11-1 and TRBJ2-3; D ambiguous. V lost 0 bases to trimming and J lost 1 base, with 5 bases between them. This CDR3 has 14 residues. CDR1 and CDR2 from the germline V gene are SGHAT and FQDESV (reference sequence). This chain's CDR3 is CASSLAVGTDTQYF. The CDR3 nucleotides are TGTGCCAGCAGCTTAGCTGTCGGCACAGATACGCAGTATTTT.

V and J are TRBV6-5 and TRBJ2-5, with 11 bases fitting TRBD1. V was pared by 6 bases and J by 5 bases, with 8 bases of the junction left unmatched. Looked up from germline, CDR1 is MNHEY and CDR2 is SVGAGI. CDR3 length equals 15 residues. As DNA, the CDR3 is TGTGCCAGCAGCTTGGACAGGGGGCGAGGGGAGACCCAGTACTTC. Translation gives CASSLDRGRGETQYF.

DNA of the CDR3: TGTGCCAGCAGACTAATAGCGGGACCGACCGGGGAGCTGTTTTTT. Translating gives CASRLIAGPTGELFF. This chain joins TRBV6-1 and TRBJ2-2; TRBD2 aligns across 8 bases. The CDR3 sequence is 15 residues long. Germline lookup yields CDR1 MNHNS and CDR2 SASEGT. Trimming took 6 bases from V and 5 from J; bases not matched to a gene: 8.